This T cell receptor (beta chain) is from a study of blood T cell repertoires in COVID-19. Study-level background: The origin of the acute and convalescent COVID-19 samples was the United States, Italy and Spain.

Sequencing was performed with immunoSEQ multiplex PCR; in TCRdb, only in-frame clones are kept and a portion is missing. The sample contains around 180,000 clones, 88% of which appear only once. CDR1 is KGHSY, CDR2 FQNENV, per germline. Between the trimmed V and J ends, which lost 2 bases and 1 base, there was a span of 8 bases. The CDR3 spans 14 residues. The gene calls are TRBV16 and TRBJ1-1; D remains unclear. The sequence was collected from a man aged 55-75 years with acute or convalescent COVID-19. Source material: peripheral blood. This CDR3 is CASSQTPGNTEAFF. CDR3 DNA sequence: TGTGCCAGCAGCCAAACACCAGGGAACACTGAAGCTTTCTTT.